This record concerns one T cell receptor beta chain sequence. Measured with immunoSEQ multiplex PCR; TCRdb has only the in-frame clones, and not every one. The table has approximately 79,000 clones, about 91% seen once. Germline-derived CDR1 and CDR2 are GTSNPN and SVGIG (reference sequence). Trimming stripped 5 bases from V and 4 bases from J, with 3 bases between. CDR3 length: 10 amino acids. These data belong to a study of technical replicates of blood from a handful of donors. The material sequenced was T cells isolated from PBMCs. The J gene is TRBJ2-1, the V gene TRBV30; no firm D call. This TCR was sampled from a human donor in good health. The CDR3 protein is CAWEYNEQFF. The CDR3 DNA reads as TGTGCCTGGGAGTACAATGAGCAGTTCTTC.